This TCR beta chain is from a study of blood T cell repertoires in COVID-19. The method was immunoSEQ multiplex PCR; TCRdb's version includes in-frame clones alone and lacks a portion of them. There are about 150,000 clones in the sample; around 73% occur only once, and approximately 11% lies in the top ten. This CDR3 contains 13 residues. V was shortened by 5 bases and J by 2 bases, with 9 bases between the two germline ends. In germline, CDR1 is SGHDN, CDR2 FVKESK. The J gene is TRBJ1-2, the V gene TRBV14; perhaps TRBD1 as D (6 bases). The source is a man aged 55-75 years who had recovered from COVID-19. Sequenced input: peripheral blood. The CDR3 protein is CASSAGQNYGYTF. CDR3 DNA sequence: TGTGCCAGCAGCGCCGGACAGAACTATGGCTACACCTTC. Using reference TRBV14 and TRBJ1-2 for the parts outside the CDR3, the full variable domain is EAGVTQFPSHSVIEKGQTVTLRCDPISGHDNLYWYRRVMGKEIKFLLHFVKESKQDESGMPNNRFLAERTGGTYSTLKVQPAELEDSGVYFCASSAGQNYGYTFGSGTRLTVV.